This T cell receptor (beta chain) came from a study of blood T cell repertoires in COVID-19. The data were produced by immunoSEQ multiplex PCR, yet TCRdb's version contains in-frame clones alone and is incomplete. The sample lists 170,000 or so clones; 85% to 90% were seen once. The V and J ends lost 5 bases and 1 base respectively, with 11 bases between them. Germline CDR1 MNHNY, CDR2 SVGAGI (reference sequence). The CDR3 is made up of 14 amino acids. The chain is built from TRBV6-6 and TRBJ1-1, with D perhaps TRBD1 (5 bases). This TCR was sampled from a man aged 45 to 65 with active or convalescent COVID-19. The sequencing sample was made of peripheral blood. CDR3 sequence reads: CASSKDTSNTEAFF. In DNA form, the CDR3 reads TGTGCCAGCAGTAAGGACACTTCGAACACTGAAGCTTTCTTT.